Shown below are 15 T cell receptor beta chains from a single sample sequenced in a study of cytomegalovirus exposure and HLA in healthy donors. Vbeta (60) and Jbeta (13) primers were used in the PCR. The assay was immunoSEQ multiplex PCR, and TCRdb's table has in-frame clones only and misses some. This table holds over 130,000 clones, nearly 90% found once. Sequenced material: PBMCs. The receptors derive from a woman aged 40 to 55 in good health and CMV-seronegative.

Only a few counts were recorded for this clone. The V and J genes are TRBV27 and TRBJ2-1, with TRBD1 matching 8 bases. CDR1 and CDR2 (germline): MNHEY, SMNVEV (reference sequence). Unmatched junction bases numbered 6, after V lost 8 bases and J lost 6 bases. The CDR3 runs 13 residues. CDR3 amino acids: CASCGQGGNEQFF. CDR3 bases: TGTGCCAGCTGCGGACAGGGAGGCAATGAGCAGTTCTTC.

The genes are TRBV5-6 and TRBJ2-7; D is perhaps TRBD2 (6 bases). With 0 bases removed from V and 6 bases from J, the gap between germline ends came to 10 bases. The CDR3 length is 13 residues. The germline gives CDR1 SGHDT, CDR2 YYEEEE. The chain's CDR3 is CASSLGREGEQYF. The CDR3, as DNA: TGTGCCAGCAGCTTGGGGAGGGAAGGCGAGCAGTACTTC.

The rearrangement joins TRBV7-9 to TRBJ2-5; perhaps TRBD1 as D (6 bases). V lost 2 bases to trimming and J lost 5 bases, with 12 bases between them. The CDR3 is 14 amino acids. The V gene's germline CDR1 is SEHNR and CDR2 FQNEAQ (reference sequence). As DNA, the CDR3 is TGTGCCAGCAGCTTACGTACAGGGTGGGAGACCCAGTACTTC. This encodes CASSLRTGWETQYF.

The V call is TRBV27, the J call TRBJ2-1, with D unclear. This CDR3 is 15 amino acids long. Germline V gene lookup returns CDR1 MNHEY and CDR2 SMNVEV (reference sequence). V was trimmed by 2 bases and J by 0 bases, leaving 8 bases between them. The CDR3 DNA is TGTGCCAGCAGTTTAGTAGCCAGCTCCTACAATGAGCAGTTCTTC. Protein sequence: CASSLVASSYNEQFF.

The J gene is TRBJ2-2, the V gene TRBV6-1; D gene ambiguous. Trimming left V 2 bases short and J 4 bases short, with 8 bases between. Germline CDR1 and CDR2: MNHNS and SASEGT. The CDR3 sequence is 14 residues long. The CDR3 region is CASSESYGTGELFF. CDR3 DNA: TGTGCCAGCAGTGAATCTTACGGCACCGGGGAGCTGTTTTTT.

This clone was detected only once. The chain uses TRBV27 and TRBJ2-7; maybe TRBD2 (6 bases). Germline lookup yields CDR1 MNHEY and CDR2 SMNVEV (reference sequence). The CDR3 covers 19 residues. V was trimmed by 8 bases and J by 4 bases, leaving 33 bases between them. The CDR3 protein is CASGHKLRDSSAIIYEQYF. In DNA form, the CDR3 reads TGTGCCAGCGGACATAAGCTACGGGACTCAAGCGCGATAATATACGAGCAGTACTTC.

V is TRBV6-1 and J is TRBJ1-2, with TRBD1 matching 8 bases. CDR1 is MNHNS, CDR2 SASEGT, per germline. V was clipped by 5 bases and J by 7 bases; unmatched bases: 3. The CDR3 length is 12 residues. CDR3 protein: CASSQGARGYTF. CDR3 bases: TGTGCCAGCAGTCAGGGGGCGCGTGGCTACACCTTC.

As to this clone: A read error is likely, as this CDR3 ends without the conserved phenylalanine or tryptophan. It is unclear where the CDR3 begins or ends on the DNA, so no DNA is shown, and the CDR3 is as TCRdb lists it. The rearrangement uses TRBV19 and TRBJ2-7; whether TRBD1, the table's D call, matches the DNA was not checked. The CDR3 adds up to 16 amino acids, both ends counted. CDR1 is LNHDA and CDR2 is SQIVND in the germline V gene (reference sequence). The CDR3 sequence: CASSILPLDRKRTVGL.

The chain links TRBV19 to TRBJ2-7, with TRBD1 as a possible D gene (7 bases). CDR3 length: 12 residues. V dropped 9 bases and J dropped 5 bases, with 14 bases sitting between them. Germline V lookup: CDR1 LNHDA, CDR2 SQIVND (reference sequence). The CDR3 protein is CARQTGRNEQYF. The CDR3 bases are TGTGCCAGGCAGACAGGGAGGAACGAGCAGTACTTC.

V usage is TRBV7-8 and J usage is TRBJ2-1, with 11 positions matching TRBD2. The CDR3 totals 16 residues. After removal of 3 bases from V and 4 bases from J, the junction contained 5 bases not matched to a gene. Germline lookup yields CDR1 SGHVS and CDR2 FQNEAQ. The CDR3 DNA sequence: TGTGCCAGCAGCTTGGCCGGGACTAGCGGTTACAATGAGCAGTTCTTC. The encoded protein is CASSLAGTSGYNEQFF.

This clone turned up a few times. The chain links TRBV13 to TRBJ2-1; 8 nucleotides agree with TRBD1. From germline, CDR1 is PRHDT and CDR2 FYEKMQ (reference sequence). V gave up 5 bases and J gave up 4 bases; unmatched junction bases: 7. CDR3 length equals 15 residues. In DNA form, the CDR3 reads TGTGCCAGCAGCCACCGGACAGGGTTTTACAATGAGCAGTTCTTC. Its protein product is CASSHRTGFYNEQFF.

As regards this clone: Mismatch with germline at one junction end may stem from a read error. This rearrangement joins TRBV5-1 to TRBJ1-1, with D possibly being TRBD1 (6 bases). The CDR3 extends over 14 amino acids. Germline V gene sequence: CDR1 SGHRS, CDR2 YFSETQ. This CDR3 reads CAGSFKGENTEAFF. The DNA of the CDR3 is TGCGCCGGCAGCTTTAAGGGGGAGAACACTGAAGCTTTCTTT.

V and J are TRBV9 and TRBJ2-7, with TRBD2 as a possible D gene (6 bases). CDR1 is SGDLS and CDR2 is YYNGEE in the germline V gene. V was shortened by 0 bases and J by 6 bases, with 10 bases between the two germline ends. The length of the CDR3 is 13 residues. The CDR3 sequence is CASSVGREGEQYF. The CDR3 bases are TGTGCCAGCAGCGTAGGGAGGGAAGGCGAGCAGTACTTC.

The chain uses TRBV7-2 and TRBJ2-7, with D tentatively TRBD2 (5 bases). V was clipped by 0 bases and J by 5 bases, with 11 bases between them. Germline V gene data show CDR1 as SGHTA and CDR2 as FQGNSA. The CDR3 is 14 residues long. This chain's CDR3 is CASSLAGASHEQYF. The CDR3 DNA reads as TGTGCCAGCAGCTTAGCGGGCGCTAGCCACGAGCAGTACTTC.

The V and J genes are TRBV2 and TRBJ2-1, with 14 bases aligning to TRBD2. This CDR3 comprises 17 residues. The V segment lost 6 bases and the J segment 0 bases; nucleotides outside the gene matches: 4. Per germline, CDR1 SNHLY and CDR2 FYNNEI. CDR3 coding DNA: TGTGCCAGCAGGACAGGGACTAGCGGGAGCTCCTACAATGAGCAGTTCTTC. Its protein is CASRTGTSGSSYNEQFF.